This TCR beta chain came from a study of tumor-infiltrating lymphocytes in primary liver carcinoma. Study-level results: When set against blood, tumors had a significantly higher top-250-clone fraction (p = 0.039).

Co-extracted RNA and DNA came from about 19-30 mg of unsorted bulk tissue. Infection with HBV was chronic in patients; they were treatment-naive. The authors made TCR beta cDNA from around 500 ng total RNA with a constant-region primer. Slightly modified ARM-PCR, run as three nested multiplex PCR rounds, produced the TCR beta libraries. MiXCR, run by TCRdb on the multiplex PCR reads, gives a single entry per CDR3 protein. The sample holds 95,000 to 100,000 distinct CDR3 sequences; approximately 70% are singletons and the top ten take roughly 12%. Points on this clonotype: Antigen unknown. Its ends do not fully match the called genes, so a read error is possible.

Sequenced: liver tumor tissue from sampling region 2. Subset described: tumor region T2, inferior pole. This clonotype was sampled from a woman aged 60-70 years with primary liver carcinoma and hepatitis B virus infection.

The CDR3: CSVTGHSGGEVSF. CDR3 in DNA: TGCAGCGTCACGGGACACTCGGGCGGGGAGGTGTCTTTT. This chain joins TRBV29-1 and TRBJ2-2, with D possibly called TRBD1 or TRBD2 (6 bases each). This CDR3 contains 13 residues. Germline CDR1 reads SQVTM; CDR2 reads ANQGSEA.